The entry below describes one TCR beta chain. The antigen remains unidentified. The data were taken from a study of T cells in narcolepsy. Germline V CDR1 and CDR2: SEHNR, FQNEAQ (reference sequence). V trimming: 1 base; J trimming: 12 bases; junction bases outside the gene matches: 11. This CDR3 has 16 amino acids. Measured with immunoSEQ multiplex PCR; TCRdb has only the in-frame clones, and not every one. Here the sample spans approximately 470 clones, approximately 31% being singletons. The sequence was obtained from a human donor with narcolepsy. This chain uses TRBV7-9 with TRBJ2-1; 11 nucleotides agree with TRBD2. Sequenced: cultured CD4+ T cells from cerebrospinal fluid. This CDR3 reads CASSLEETSGIGRQFF. The CDR3, as DNA: TGTGCCAGCAGCTTAGAAGAGACTAGCGGGATCGGGCGGCAGTTCTTC.